The 28 T cell receptor beta chains below were found in one sample sequenced in a study of T-cell memory formation after mild COVID-19. TCRdb re-analysed the 5' RACE reads in MiXCR, keeping a single row per CDR3 protein. The sample shows under 300,000 distinct CDR3 sequences, 16% of them seen only once. The specimen was PBMCs or a T cell subset sorted from them (not recorded which). Receptors originate from a man between 18 and 35 years old who had mild COVID-19 (a few samples of this study predate the infection). Cell type and time point are not known.

This clonotype occurred a few times. The gene calls are TRBV6-4 and TRBJ2-3, with 13 bases aligning to TRBD2. The CDR3 has 19 amino acids. The germline V gene has CDR1 MRHNA and CDR2 SNTAGT. Unmatched junction bases numbered 17, after V lost 7 bases and J lost 4 bases. CDR3 sequence (DNA): TGTGCCAGCACCGGACTAGCGGGGGAGTCTTGGCAGTTTGCAGATACGCAGTATTTT. It yields the protein CASTGLAGESWQFADTQYF.

The sample holds a few counts of this clonotype. The chain is built from TRBV20-1 and TRBJ1-3, with 7 positions matching TRBD1. V lost 5 bases to trimming and J lost 4 bases; unmatched junction nucleotides: 11. The V gene's germline CDR1 is DFQATT and CDR2 SNEGSKA (reference sequence). The CDR3 totals 15 residues. CDR3 bases: TGCAGTGCTCCTCAGGGGGGGTACGGGGGAAACACCATATATTTT. Translation gives CSAPQGGYGGNTIYF.

This clonotype was recorded a few times. This chain links TRBV29-1 with TRBJ1-4; 8 nucleotides match TRBD1. V dropped 6 bases and J dropped 8; count of bases not matched to a gene: 5. The germline V gene has CDR1 SQVTM and CDR2 ANQGSEA. The CDR3 spans 12 residues. The CDR3 is CSVQAGGEKLFF. Here the CDR3 DNA reads TGCAGCGTCCAGGCAGGGGGCGAAAAACTGTTTTTT.

V usage is TRBV14 and J usage is TRBJ1-6; TRBD1 is a possible D gene (5 bases). The CDR3 sequence is 17 residues long. The germline V and J ends were trimmed by 2 bases and 6 bases, with 17 bases remaining between them. Germline loops: CDR1 SGHDN, CDR2 FVKESK. DNA of the CDR3: TGTGCCAGCAGCCAACGTACACAGGACGGGTCTAATTCACCCCTCCACTTT. Translation: CASSQRTQDGSNSPLHF.

The table lists this clonotype with a few counts. The chain couples TRBV5-1 to TRBJ1-2, with a possible D match to TRBD1 (5 bases). This CDR3 is built from 14 residues. V shed 2 bases and J shed 3 bases, with 11 bases lying between them. Germline lookup yields CDR1 SGHRS and CDR2 YFSETQ. CDR3 protein: CASSFSGGDYGYTF. The CDR3 nucleotides are TGCGCCAGCAGCTTTTCCGGGGGAGACTATGGCTACACCTTC.

The chain combines TRBV5-1 with TRBJ2-1, with TRBD2 matching 7 bases. Trimming cost V 4 bases and J 5 bases; bases outside gene matches: 12. The CDR3 spans 16 residues. In germline, CDR1 is SGHRS, CDR2 YFSETQ. The CDR3 DNA follows: TGCGCCAGCAGCCCCCGGGAGGATGGAGGGCACAATGAGCAGTTCTTC. Amino acids: CASSPREDGGHNEQFF. The entire variable domain, with the rest obtained from reference TRBV5-1 and TRBJ2-1, is as follows: KAGVTQTPRYLIKTRGQQVTLSCSPISGHRSVSWYQQTPGQGLQFLFEYFSETQRNKGNFPGRFSGRQFSNSRSEMNVSTLELGDSALYLCASSPREDGGHNEQFFGPGTRLTVL.

A few counts support this clonotype. The chain links TRBV20-1 to TRBJ2-1; 11 bases are a match to TRBD2. J gave up 4 bases and V 5 bases, and 4 bases lay outside the gene matches. Germline V gene lookup returns CDR1 DFQATT and CDR2 SNEGSKA (reference sequence). The CDR3 spans 14 residues. DNA of the CDR3: TGCAGTGCTCCTACTAGCGGGGGATACAATGAGCAGTTCTTC. This gives the protein CSAPTSGGYNEQFF.

This rearrangement joins TRBV7-9 to TRBJ2-1, with TRBD2 matching 11 bases. The CDR3 extends over 15 amino acids. Germline V gives CDR1 SEHNR, CDR2 FQNEAQ (reference sequence). With V trimmed by 4 bases and J by 7 bases, 6 bases remained unmatched. CDR3 sequence: CASSYLAGGPNEQFF. The CDR3 DNA reads TGTGCCAGCAGCTACCTAGCGGGGGGTCCTAATGAGCAGTTCTTC. The full variable domain, with the rest looked up from reference TRBV7-9 and TRBJ2-1, is DTGVSQNPRHKITKRGQNVTFRCDPISEHNRLYWYRQTLGQGPEFLTYFQNEAQLEKSRLLSDRFSAERPKGSFSTLEIQRTEQGDSAMYLCASSYLAGGPNEQFFGPGTRLTVL.

The rearrangement uses TRBV7-9 and TRBJ1-1, with a weak D call TRBD1 (5 bases). This CDR3 spans 13 amino acids. V was pared by 6 bases and J by 5 bases, with 13 bases between. Germline-derived CDR1 and CDR2 are SEHNR and FQNEAQ (reference sequence). The CDR3: CASSFIEGTEAFF. The CDR3 coding sequence is TGTGCCAGCAGTTTTATAGAGGGGACTGAAGCTTTCTTT.

This chain links TRBV2 with TRBJ2-3; D perhaps matches TRBD2 (5 bases). This CDR3 region has 12 residues. Trimming cost V 7 bases and J 8 bases, with 13 bases left between them. Germline values: CDR1 SNHLY, CDR2 FYNNEI. CDR3 sequence (DNA): TGTGCCAGCAACCCCGAGGGTGGTACGCAGTATTTT. It encodes CASNPEGGTQYF.

This clonotype was counted only a few times. The chain employs TRBV7-2 and TRBJ1-5; D is perhaps TRBD1 (6 bases). This CDR3 has 16 amino acids. Germline-derived CDR1 and CDR2 are SGHTA and FQGNSA. Between the trimmed V and J ends, which lost 2 bases and 7 bases, there was a span of 18 bases. DNA of the CDR3: TGTGCCAGCAGCTTATACGCGGTACAGGGCGACCAGCCCCAGCATTTT. It specifies CASSLYAVQGDQPQHF.

This clonotype was picked up a small number of times. The chain is built from TRBV7-2 and TRBJ2-5; D uncertain. The CDR3 covers 14 residues. CDR1 and CDR2 (germline): SGHTA, FQGNSA. The V and J ends lost 1 base and 5 bases respectively, with 11 bases between them. CDR3 sequence: CASSLERQRETQYF. The DNA of the CDR3 is TGTGCCAGCAGCTTAGAACGGCAGAGGGAGACCCAGTACTTC.

V and J are TRBV7-2 and TRBJ2-5; D tentatively reads TRBD1 or TRBD2 (6 bases each). CDR1 is SGHTA, CDR2 FQGNSA, per germline. The length of the CDR3 is 16 residues. V was trimmed by 1 base and J by 5 bases, leaving 17 bases between them. The CDR3 loop reads CASSLVGGGAMETQYF. The CDR3 bases are TGTGCCAGCAGCTTAGTCGGAGGGGGTGCCATGGAGACCCAGTACTTC.

This chain uses TRBV24-1 with TRBJ2-6, with no clear D. Per the germline V gene, CDR1 is KGHDR and CDR2 is SFDVKD. Trimming took 5 bases from V and 4 from J, leaving 5 bases between them. The CDR3 length is 13 residues. Written as DNA, the CDR3 is TGTGCCACCAGTGGTACCGGGGCCAACGTCCTGACTTTC. Translated, it gives CATSGTGANVLTF.

CDR3 loop: CASSVGSLNTEAFF. As DNA, the CDR3 is TGTGCCAGCAGCGTGGGCAGTCTGAACACTGAAGCTTTCTTT. V is TRBV9 and J is TRBJ1-1, with D uncertain. The germline V and J ends were trimmed by 2 bases and 0 bases, with 8 bases remaining between them. The CDR3 has 14 amino acids. CDR1 and CDR2 (germline): SGDLS, YYNGEE.

The gene calls are TRBV25-1 and TRBJ1-1; D possibly corresponds to TRBD1 (6 bases). V was trimmed by 3 bases and J by 1 base, leaving 27 bases between them. CDR3 length equals 20 residues. Germline CDR1 and CDR2: MGHDK and SYGVNS. DNA of the CDR3: TGTGCCAGCAGTGAGGGGTCAGTCGGGACAACAAGGCGATCGAACACTGAAGCTTTCTTT. It is translated as CASSEGSVGTTRRSNTEAFF. Combining the CDR3 with reference TRBV25-1 and TRBJ1-1 gives the whole variable domain EADIYQTPRYLVIGTGKKITLECSQTMGHDKMYWYQQDPGMELHLIHYSYGVNSTEKGDLSSESTVSRIRTEHFPLTLESARPSHTSQYLCASSEGSVGTTRRSNTEAFFGQGTRLTVV.

This clonotype occurred a few times. The rearrangement uses TRBV5-1 and TRBJ1-2, with 7 bases fitting TRBD1. The CDR3 extends over 14 amino acids. CDR1 SGHRS and CDR2 YFSETQ come from the germline V gene. V trimming: 4 bases; J trimming: 7 bases; junction bases outside the gene matches: 10. CDR3 protein: CASSPGTATFGYTF. In DNA form, the CDR3 reads TGCGCCAGCAGCCCCGGGACAGCGACCTTTGGCTACACCTTC.

The chain employs TRBV7-2 and TRBJ2-6; 7 bases are a match to TRBD1. This CDR3 has 13 residues. V shed 1 base, J shed 13 bases, and the junction held 4 bases outside the gene matches. CDR1 SGHTA and CDR2 FQGNSA come from the germline V gene. The CDR3: CASSLDQGVVLTF. CDR3 DNA sequence: TGTGCCAGCAGCTTAGATCAGGGGGTGGTCCTGACTTTC.

This clonotype was detected a few times. The chain couples TRBV6-6 to TRBJ1-6; 9 positions match TRBD1. The V segment lost 6 bases and the J segment 7 bases; nucleotides outside the gene matches: 7. Germline CDR1 MNHNY, CDR2 SVGAGI (reference sequence). The CDR3 covers 15 residues. CDR3 amino acids: CASSPGQGTNSPLHF. The CDR3 DNA follows: TGTGCCAGCAGCCCCGGACAGGGGACCAATTCACCCCTCCACTTT.

This clonotype has just a few counts. The rearrangement joins TRBV6-5 to TRBJ2-5, with 9 bases identical to TRBD2. The CDR3 loop spans 14 amino acids. Germline values: CDR1 MNHEY, CDR2 SVGAGI. The J segment lost 5 bases and the V segment lost 2 bases, leaving 3 bases of the junction unmatched. CDR3: CASSYGLAGETQYF. The DNA for the CDR3 is TGTGCCAGCAGTTACGGTCTAGCGGGGGAGACCCAGTACTTC.

V and J are TRBV7-2 and TRBJ1-3; 10 bases are a match to TRBD1. The V segment lost 5 bases and the J segment 0 bases; nucleotides outside the gene matches: 7. The germline V gene encodes CDR1 SGHTA and CDR2 FQGNSA. The CDR3 contains 17 residues. DNA of the CDR3: TGTGCCAGCAGCGCCGGGACAGGGGCCTTCTCTGGAAACACCATATATTTT. This encodes CASSAGTGAFSGNTIYF. Together with reference TRBV7-2 and TRBJ1-3, the CDR3 gives the full variable domain: GAGVSQSPSNKVTEKGKDVELRCDPISGHTALYWYRQSLGQGLEFLIYFQGNSAPDKSGLPSDRFSAERTGGSVSTLTIQRTQQEDSAVYLCASSAGTGAFSGNTIYFGEGSWLTVV.

The rearrangement joins TRBV5-1 to TRBJ1-6; D possibly corresponds to TRBD1 (6 bases). Germline V gene sequence: CDR1 SGHRS, CDR2 YFSETQ. The CDR3 length is 15 residues. Between the trimmed V and J ends, which lost 0 bases and 10 bases, there was a span of 14 bases. This CDR3 reads CASSLVSGAKSPLHF. The CDR3 DNA follows: TGCGCCAGCAGCTTGGTGTCAGGGGCGAAGTCACCCCTCCACTTT.

This clonotype appeared many times. V is TRBV12-3 or TRBV12-4 and J is TRBJ2-1; 7 bases are shared with TRBD2. The CDR3 loop spans 14 amino acids. The V gene end was trimmed by 1 base and the J gene end by 8 bases; junction bases not matched to a gene: 5. The CDR3 loop is CASSLGTRGHEQFF. CDR3 sequence (DNA): TGTGCCAGCAGTTTAGGGACTAGAGGTCATGAGCAGTTCTTC.

This clonotype was picked up many times. The rearrangement uses TRBV5-1 and TRBJ2-5; D call uncertain. The V end was cut by 0 bases, the J end by 3 bases, with 6 bases between. CDR3 length: 13 amino acids. Germline V gene data show CDR1 as SGHRS and CDR2 as YFSETQ. The CDR3 region has the DNA TGCGCCAGCAGCTTGGCCGCGGAAGAGACCCAGTACTTC. Encoded protein: CASSLAAEETQYF. Variable domain in full (rest from reference TRBV5-1 and TRBJ2-5): KAGVTQTPRYLIKTRGQQVTLSCSPISGHRSVSWYQQTPGQGLQFLFEYFSETQRNKGNFPGRFSGRQFSNSRSEMNVSTLELGDSALYLCASSLAAEETQYFGPGTRLLVL.

This clonotype showed up just a few times. This chain connects TRBV6-5 to TRBJ1-1; the D is unclear. Germline V gene sequence: CDR1 MNHEY, CDR2 SVGAGI. V lost 5 bases to trimming and J lost 0 bases, with 13 bases between them. This CDR3 is built from 15 residues. The chain's CDR3 is CASSPASAVNTEAFF. The CDR3 nucleotides read TGTGCCAGCAGTCCCGCCTCCGCCGTGAACACTGAAGCTTTCTTT.

This clonotype was seen only a few times. The chain links TRBV7-2 to TRBJ2-7; TRBD2 agrees at 7 bases. Germline CDR1 reads SGHTA; CDR2 reads FQGNSA. The CDR3 runs to 13 residues. V shed 5 bases and J 3 bases; nucleotides not matched to a gene: 4. CDR3 sequence reads: CASSQRGVYEQYF. Here the CDR3 DNA reads TGTGCCAGCAGCCAGCGGGGTGTCTACGAGCAGTACTTC.

This clonotype was seen more than once but under ten times. CDR3 bases: TGTGCCAGCAGCTTCTGGACAGGAGACACAGATACGCAGTATTTT. Amino acids: CASSFWTGDTDTQYF. This chain uses TRBV7-9 with TRBJ2-3, with 7 positions matching TRBD1. The CDR3 length is 15 residues. CDR1 is SEHNR, CDR2 FQNEAQ, per germline (reference sequence). The V and J ends lost 3 bases and 2 bases, in that order; junction bases with no gene match: 5.

This sequence joins TRBV7-2 and TRBJ1-6; TRBD1 might be the D (5 bases). V was cut by 5 bases and J by 1 base, with 15 bases left in between. In germline, CDR1 is SGHTA, CDR2 FQGNSA. This CDR3 is built from 17 residues. The DNA for the CDR3 is TGTGCCAGCAGCATAGTGGGGGATCGGTCCTATAATTCACCCCTCCACTTT. It yields the protein CASSIVGDRSYNSPLHF.